This T cell receptor beta chain was obtained from a study of T cells in localized non-small cell lung cancer. Study outcomes and limitations: Uninvolved adjacent lung had more T cell clonality than any other tissue, topping tumor. Adjacent lung exhibited a median of about 57 among the 100 most abundant tumor clones. Without multi-region sequencing, intratumor heterogeneity could not be excluded.

Regarding this clone: The target antigen is unknown.

V gave up 5 bases and J gave up 12 bases; unmatched junction bases: 7. The V gene's germline CDR1 is SGDLS and CDR2 YYNGEE. The CDR3 has 12 residues. Profiling relied on immunoSEQ multiplex PCR, and the TCRdb table lists in-frame clones only, not all of them. The table records around 1,300 clones, 20% to 25% of them present only once. The chain couples TRBV9 to TRBJ1-4; 7 positions agree with TRBD1. Specimen: lung tumor tissue, collected before any cancer treatment. The sequence derives from an older male donor with stage I squamous cell lung carcinoma. The CDR3 region has the DNA TGTGCCAGCAGTGAAGGGGGCAGGGAACTGTTTTTT. Amino acid sequence: CASSEGGRELFF.